This TCR beta chain was recovered during a study of shared clonotypes between healthy human individuals. Study results and limitations: On the whole, naive subsets had larger estimated richness than memory subsets had.

A CD45RA-negative memory subset and a CD45RA+ naive subset were separated from the CD4+ cells. Of note for this clone: No antigen is known for it.

The CDR3 runs 13 residues. Trimming cost V 2 bases and J 6 bases; bases outside gene matches: 1. From germline, CDR1 is SGHDT and CDR2 YYEEEE. TCRdb's table, derived via immunoSEQ multiplex PCR, lists solely in-frame clones and lacks some. The sample consists of 2,500,000 or so clones, 93% of them appearing once. Sequenced input: naive CD4+ T cells from PBMCs. Regarding subset: CD45RA+ positively selected. The TCR originated in a man aged 18 to 30 in good health. Some clones in this sample may be carry-over from other donors' samples. The V gene is TRBV5-6, the J gene TRBJ2-3; TRBD1 aligns across 9 bases. The CDR3 region is CASSFTGGDTQYF. CDR3 in DNA: TGTGCCAGCAGCTTTACAGGGGGCGATACGCAGTATTTT.